One sample yielded the 15 T cell receptor beta chains listed below, sequenced in a study of blood T cell repertoires in COVID-19. Here immunoSEQ multiplex PCR was the method, and the copy in TCRdb shows in-frame clones only, minus some. Among about 340,000 clones listed, 65% to 85% were seen once. Sequenced input: peripheral blood. Receptor source: a man in his thirties or forties with active or convalescent COVID-19.

In this sample, this clone turned up a few times. The chain combines TRBV7-2 with TRBJ1-2; TRBD1 is a possible D gene (5 bases). Trimming stripped 1 base from V and 4 bases from J, with 10 bases between. The CDR3 runs to 14 residues. Germline assignment: CDR1 SGHTA and CDR2 FQGNSA. The CDR3 region has the DNA TGTGCCAGCAGCTTAGACAGGTCGCCCTATGGCTACACCTTC. Translating it yields CASSLDRSPYGYTF.

CDR3 region: CASILGGRDRRTEAFF. In nucleotides, the CDR3 is TGTGCCAGCATACTCGGGGGCCGGGACAGGAGAACTGAAGCTTTCTTT. This sequence joins TRBV5-6 and TRBJ1-1; 8 bases fit TRBD1. The CDR3 has 16 residues. The V gene's germline CDR1 is SGHDT and CDR2 YYEEEE. After removal of 6 bases from V and 5 bases from J, the junction contained 15 bases not matched to a gene. Filled out from reference TRBV5-6 and TRBJ1-1, the complete variable domain reads DAGVTQSPTHLIKTRGQQVTLRCSPKSGHDTVSWYQQALGQGPQFIFQYYEEEERQRGNFPDRFSGHQFPNYSSELNVNALLLGDSALYLCASILGGRDRRTEAFFGQGTRLTVV.

This clone showed up just once. The genes are TRBV7-2 and TRBJ1-1; D might be TRBD1 (5 bases). Trimming removed 1 base from V and 1 base from J, with 22 bases in between. The CDR3 has 19 residues. CDR1 is SGHTA, CDR2 FQGNSA, per germline. The chain's CDR3 is CASSLGWGRASQRNTEAFF. CDR3 DNA sequence: TGTGCCAGCAGCTTAGGTTGGGGCCGGGCCAGCCAGAGGAACACTGAAGCTTTCTTT. The full variable domain, rest sourced from reference TRBV7-2 and TRBJ1-1, is GAGVSQSPSNKVTEKGKDVELRCDPISGHTALYWYRQSLGQGLEFLIYFQGNSAPDKSGLPSDRFSAERTGGSVSTLTIQRTQQEDSAVYLCASSLGWGRASQRNTEAFFGQGTRLTVV.

The chain links TRBV9 to TRBJ2-1; 8 positions agree with TRBD1. V was clipped by 3 bases and J by 16 bases; unmatched bases: 9. This CDR3 has 12 residues. From germline, CDR1 is SGDLS and CDR2 YYNGEE. The CDR3 loop reads CASSAPGQVLFF. The CDR3 coding sequence is TGTGCCAGCAGCGCCCCGGGACAGGTATTATTCTTC.

This clone was seen only a few times. This rearrangement joins TRBV15 to TRBJ1-4; 8 nucleotides agree with TRBD1. The germline CDR1 and CDR2 sequences are LNHNV and YYDKDF (reference sequence). The CDR3 sequence is 15 residues long. J lost 5 bases, V lost 3 bases, and 5 bases had no gene match. The CDR3 loop reads CATSRDRDRNEKLFF. Written as DNA, the CDR3 is TGTGCCACCAGCAGGGACCGGGACAGGAATGAAAAACTGTTTTTT.

This clone was observed a few times. The V and J genes are TRBV18 and TRBJ2-2; 12 bases line up with TRBD1. The ends lost 6 bases at V and 6 bases at J; junction bases unmatched: 8. CDR1 is KGHSH and CDR2 is LQKENI in the germline V gene. The CDR3 contains 16 residues. CDR3 sequence: CASSHRDRGHSGELFF. DNA for the CDR3: TGTGCCAGCTCTCACCGGGACAGGGGGCATTCCGGGGAGCTGTTTTTT.

The chain is built from TRBV18 and TRBJ1-3; D remains unclear. The germline V gene has CDR1 KGHSH and CDR2 LQKENI. V dropped 6 bases and J dropped 0 bases, with 12 bases sitting between them. There are 15 residues in the CDR3. CDR3 sequence (DNA): TGTGCCAGCTCCCTACAGCAGTCCTCTGGAAACACCATATATTTT. It yields the protein CASSLQQSSGNTIYF.

V usage is TRBV3-1 (or the pseudogene TRBV3-2) and J usage is TRBJ2-5, with D perhaps TRBD2 (6 bases). Germline CDR1 reads LGHDT; CDR2 reads YNNKEL (reference sequence). Trimming shortened V by 4 bases and J by 0 bases, and 21 bases separated the two germline ends. This CDR3 region has 18 residues. The CDR3 DNA reads as TGTGCCAGCAGCCCCCCAAAACGGGAGCACCTGTACCAAGAGACCCAGTACTTC. It yields the protein CASSPPKREHLYQETQYF.

The rearrangement links TRBV5-1 to TRBJ2-7, with 8 bases that match TRBD1. J lost 6 bases, V lost 0 bases, and 2 bases had no gene match. CDR3 length equals 13 residues. Germline-derived CDR1 and CDR2 are SGHRS and YFSETQ. The CDR3 protein is CASSLGQGSEQYF. The CDR3 DNA reads TGCGCCAGCAGCTTGGGACAGGGGAGCGAGCAGTACTTC.

The chain employs TRBV4-2 and TRBJ2-1, with a weak D call TRBD2 (5 bases). V dropped 1 base and J dropped 0 bases, with 7 bases sitting between them. The CDR3 is made up of 15 amino acids. Germline V lookup: CDR1 LGHNA, CDR2 YNFKEQ. The CDR3 loop reads CASSQAGSSYNEQFF. Written as DNA, the CDR3 is TGTGCCAGCAGCCAAGCTGGGAGCTCCTACAATGAGCAGTTCTTC.

V usage is TRBV28 and J usage is TRBJ2-7; D remains ambiguous. V lost 1 base to trimming and J lost 1 base, with 8 bases between them. CDR3 length: 14 residues. The germline CDR1 and CDR2 sequences are MDHEN and SYDVKM. The CDR3 nucleotides read TGTGCCAGCAGTTTATCCGCTAGATCCTACGAGCAGTACTTC. It specifies CASSLSARSYEQYF.

This clone was seen a handful of times. J is TRBJ1-5 and V is TRBV30; D is possibly TRBD1 (6 bases). The CDR3 covers 16 residues. Germline CDR1 and CDR2: GTSNPN and SVGIG (reference sequence). V lost 0 bases and J lost 5, with 17 bases in between. CDR3 sequence (DNA): TGTGCCTGGAGTGTAGGGCAGGGGAGTTATCATCAGCCCCAGCATTTT. Residues: CAWSVGQGSYHQPQHF.

The chain recombines TRBV19 with TRBJ1-2; no firm D call. The germline CDR1 and CDR2 sequences are LNHDA and SQIVND (reference sequence). The CDR3 loop spans 14 amino acids. V lost 7 bases and J 1 base, leaving 13 bases between the germline ends. CDR3 protein: CASTSPGHNYGYTF. In DNA form, the CDR3 reads TGTGCCAGTACCTCCCCCGGTCATAACTATGGCTACACCTTC.

The chain carries TRBV18 and TRBJ2-2; D is undetermined. Trimming pared 0 bases from V and 6 bases from J, leaving 11 bases between. Looked up from germline, CDR1 is KGHSH and CDR2 is LQKENI. This CDR3 has 15 amino acids. CDR3 DNA sequence: TGTGCCAGCTCACCACCGACACGAGATGCCGGGGAGCTGTTTTTT. It encodes CASSPPTRDAGELFF. The full variable domain, in which reference TRBV18 and TRBJ2-2 provide the parts outside the CDR3, is NAGVMQNPRHLVRRRGQEARLRCSPMKGHSHVYWYRQLPEEGLKFMVYLQKENIIDESGMPKERFSAEFPKEGPSILRIQQVVRGDSAAYFCASSPPTRDAGELFFGEGSRLTVL.

The rearrangement uses TRBV11-3 and TRBJ1-3, with D unresolved. Germline lookup yields CDR1 SGHNT and CDR2 YENEEA. This CDR3 has 17 amino acids. With 0 bases removed from V and 2 bases from J, the gap between germline ends came to 14 bases. This CDR3 reads CASSLDWAAIPGNTIYF. For the CDR3, the DNA is TGTGCCAGCAGCTTAGATTGGGCCGCTATACCTGGAAACACCATATATTTT.